The source of this T cell receptor (beta chain) is a study of blood T cell repertoires in COVID-19. Study-wide context: The study drew acute and convalescent COVID-19 samples from the United States, Italy and Spain. T cells, B-cell-depleted T cells, or PBMCs supplied cDNA or gDNA.

The ends lost 4 bases at V and 4 bases at J; junction bases unmatched: 9. CDR3 length: 15 amino acids. Germline loops: CDR1 SEHNR, CDR2 FQNEAQ (reference sequence). Methods used by the authors: The authors estimated nucleated cell counts from reference gene primer amplification. Some clones are missing from TCRdb's copy, which holds only in-frame ones; the method was immunoSEQ multiplex PCR. That table gives V, J and clone size, and the DNA gave D and trimming. The sample records some 160,000 clones, around 77% being singletons. Sequencing was performed on peripheral blood. This sequence joins TRBV7-9 and TRBJ1-1; 7 nucleotides match TRBD1. The TCR was taken from a man aged 70-80 years with active or convalescent COVID-19. The CDR3 region is CASSSPLAGGTEAFF. The CDR3 coding sequence is TGTGCCAGCAGCTCGCCGCTGGCAGGGGGCACTGAAGCTTTCTTT. Full variable domain (remainder filled in from reference TRBV7-9 and TRBJ1-1): DTGVSQNPRHKITKRGQNVTFRCDPISEHNRLYWYRQTLGQGPEFLTYFQNEAQLEKSRLLSDRFSAERPKGSFSTLEIQRTEQGDSAMYLCASSSPLAGGTEAFFGQGTRLTVV.